This paragraph reports one TCR beta chain. The data stem from a study of blood T cell repertoires in COVID-19. Study as a whole: COVID-19 samples, acute and convalescent, were from the United States, Italy and Spain. The analysed material was cDNA or gDNA that came from T cells, B-cell-depleted T cells, or PBMCs.

The germline gives CDR1 MNHNY, CDR2 SVGAGI (reference sequence). V dropped 7 bases and J dropped 0 bases, with 16 bases sitting between them. This CDR3 is 16 amino acids long. In the original analysis: Reference gene primers were amplified, and this amplification served to estimate nucleated cell counts. Clones were read by immunoSEQ multiplex PCR, and TCRdb kept only the in-frame ones, dropping some. For V, J and clone size, that table is used; D and trimming come from the DNA. The data show about 330,000 clones, around 90% seen once. Across 24 US areas, participants ranged in age from about 18 to 100 years.

The sample comprised PBMCs or T cells enriched from blood (not recorded which). The sequence was collected from a woman under 40 who had recovered from COVID-19. The genes are TRBV6-6 and TRBJ2-1; a weak D match, TRBD2 (6 bases). The CDR3 DNA sequence: TGTGCCAGCACCAAACACGCGGAGGGCTCCTACAATGAGCAGTTCTTC. Its protein product is CASTKHAEGSYNEQFF.